Reported below is one T cell receptor (beta chain). Its antigen is not known. The data stem from a study of cytomegalovirus exposure and HLA in healthy donors. The study, taken as a whole, reports: The majority of TCR sequences were rare, yet some public TCRs appeared in many donors. It was about 150 TCR beta chains that were listed as cytomegalovirus-associated. Reports showed the classifier diagnosing cytomegalovirus status with high specificity and sensitivity.

The donors belonged to the roughly 110-subject validation cohort, separate from the 666-subject first cohort. The germline V and J ends were trimmed by 6 bases and 0 bases, with 16 bases remaining between them. The CDR3 has 16 amino acids. Germline V gives CDR1 MRHNA, CDR2 SNTAGT. Produced via immunoSEQ multiplex PCR; TCRdb's table is partial and in-frame only. This sample carries around 150,000 clones, just under 85% of them seen once, and the ten largest clones take about 32%. The sequencing input was PBMCs. The clonotype originates from a man aged 25-45 years in good health and CMV-seropositive. V and J are TRBV6-4 and TRBJ2-3; possibly TRBD1 for D (5 bases). CDR3: CASSPQPRTSTDTQYF. In DNA, the CDR3 is TGTGCCAGCAGCCCACAGCCCAGGACAAGCACAGATACGCAGTATTTT.